A selection of T cell receptor beta chains follows, all from one sample in a study of shared clonotypes between healthy human individuals. TCRdb's table, derived via immunoSEQ multiplex PCR, lists solely in-frame clones and lacks some. The profile shows some 500,000 clones, approximately 95% of them singletons. The sample comprised naive CD4+ T cells sorted from blood. The receptors here all came from a woman aged 25 to 45 in good health. Both conserved end residues are part of each CDR3. D genes are given only for firm matches. The size field is filled for only some rows; it gives once, few, many or a size class.

d_call	j_call	v_call	clone_size	cdr3_aa	cdr3_nt
.	TRBJ2-7	TRBV7-9	.	CASSATSSASYEQYF	TGTGCCAGCAGCGCGACCTCTAGCGCCTCCTACGAGCAGTACTTC
.	TRBJ2-1	TRBV18	.	CASSPRTNYNEQFF	TGTGCCAGCTCACCAAGGACAAACTACAATGAGCAGTTCTTC
TRBD1	TRBJ1-2	TRBV6-1	.	CASSPGGPDYGYTF	TGTGCCAGCAGTCCAGGGGGTCCGGACTATGGCTACACCTTC
TRBD1	TRBJ2-6	TRBV28	.	CASSPAGQGAAGANVLTF	TGTGCCAGCAGTCCCGCGGGACAGGGGGCCGCTGGGGCCAACGTCCTGACTTTC
.	TRBJ1-5	TRBV28	.	CASSFLHHSNQPQHF	TGTGCCAGCAGTTTCCTACACCATAGCAATCAGCCCCAGCATTTT
TRBD2	TRBJ2-7	TRBV4-2	.	CASSQGGLATSYEQYF	TGTGCCAGCAGCCAGGGGGGACTAGCGACCTCCTACGAGCAGTACTTC
.	TRBJ2-3	TRBV7-7	once	CASSLGWGGTDTQYF	TGTGCCAGCAGCTTAGGGTGGGGCGGCACAGATACGCAGTATTTT
TRBD1	TRBJ2-7	TRBV7-9	.	CASSLGGQVPEQYF	TGTGCCAGCAGCTTAGGGGGACAGGTTCCCGAGCAGTACTTC
.	TRBJ1-5	TRBV19	.	CASSIPQVPVHF	TGTGCCAGTAGTATTCCTCAGGTTCCCGTGCATTTT
.	TRBJ2-3	TRBV4-1	.	CASSQDFGDTQYF	TGCGCCAGCAGCCAAGATTTTGGAGATACGCAGTATTTT
.	TRBJ2-7	TRBV28	.	CASSPPQGGPYEQYF	TGTGCCAGCAGTCCCCCCCAGGGAGGACCCTACGAGCAGTACTTC
TRBD2	TRBJ2-1	TRBV10-1	.	CASSAGTSGSNEQFF	TGCGCCAGCAGTGCCGGGACTAGCGGGAGTAATGAGCAGTTCTTC
TRBD1	TRBJ1-4	TRBV19	.	CASSTLGQGGEKLFF	TGTGCCAGTAGTACCCTGGGACAGGGTGGTGAAAAACTGTTTTTT
.	TRBJ2-3	TRBV15	.	CATSRSREISTDTQYF	TGTGCCACCAGCAGAAGCCGGGAGATTAGCACAGATACGCAGTATTTT
TRBD1	TRBJ1-2	TRBV28	.	CASSLSGQTYGYTF	TGTGCCAGCAGTTTATCGGGACAGACGTATGGCTACACCTTC
.	TRBJ2-3	TRBV19	.	CASSSGRMTLDTQYF	TGTGCCAGTAGTTCGGGACGGATGACCTTGGATACGCAGTATTTT
TRBD1	TRBJ2-1	TRBV2	.	CASSGGQGAYNEQFF	TGTGCCAGCAGTGGAGGACAGGGTGCCTACAATGAGCAGTTCTTC
.	TRBJ1-5	TRBV2	.	CASTLDTVGSNQPQHF	TGTGCCAGCACCCTCGACACCGTCGGGAGCAATCAGCCCCAGCATTTT
TRBD2	TRBJ2-3	TRBV6-1	.	CASSDGRGTDTQYF	TGTGCCAGCAGTGACGGGAGGGGGACAGATACGCAGTATTTT
.	TRBJ1-1	TRBV6-5	few	CASSRRQNTEAFF	TGTGCCAGCAGCCGAAGACAGAACACTGAAGCTTTCTTT
.	TRBJ2-2	TRBV7-7	.	CASSPHYVVNTGELFF	TGTGCCAGCAGCCCCCACTATGTTGTGAACACCGGGGAGCTGTTTTTT
.	TRBJ1-5	TRBV19	.	CASKWSNSNQPQHF	TGTGCCAGTAAGTGGAGCAATAGCAATCAGCCCCAGCATTTT
.	TRBJ2-3	TRBV5-1	once	CASSLAGNTQYF	TGCGCCAGCAGCTTGGCCGGGAATACGCAGTATTTT
TRBD1	TRBJ2-7	TRBV6-1	.	CASKAGGVSYEQYF	TGTGCCAGCAAGGCAGGGGGTGTTTCCTACGAGCAGTACTTC
.	TRBJ2-7	TRBV10-2	.	CASKDGDSYEQYF	TGCGCCAGCAAGGACGGGGACTCCTACGAGCAGTACTTC
TRBD1	TRBJ2-7	TRBV30	.	CAWSLRTGGSSYEQYF	TGTGCCTGGAGTCTCCGCACAGGGGGGAGCTCCTACGAGCAGTACTTC
.	TRBJ1-1	TRBV11-2	.	CASSSRGAGRNTEAFF	TGTGCCAGCAGCTCCAGGGGCGCCGGGCGGAACACTGAAGCTTTCTTT